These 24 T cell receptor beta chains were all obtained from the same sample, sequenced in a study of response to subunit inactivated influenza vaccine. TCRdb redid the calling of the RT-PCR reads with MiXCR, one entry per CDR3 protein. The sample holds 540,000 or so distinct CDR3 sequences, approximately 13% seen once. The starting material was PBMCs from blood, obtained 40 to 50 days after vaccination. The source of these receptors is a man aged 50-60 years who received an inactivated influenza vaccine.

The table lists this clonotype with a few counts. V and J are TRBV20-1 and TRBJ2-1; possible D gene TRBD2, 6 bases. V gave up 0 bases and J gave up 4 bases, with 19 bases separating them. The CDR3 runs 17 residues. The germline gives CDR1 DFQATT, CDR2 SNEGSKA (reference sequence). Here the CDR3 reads CSARDSGGLIFYNEQFF. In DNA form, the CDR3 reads TGCAGTGCTAGAGATAGTGGGGGACTTATCTTTTACAATGAGCAGTTCTTC.

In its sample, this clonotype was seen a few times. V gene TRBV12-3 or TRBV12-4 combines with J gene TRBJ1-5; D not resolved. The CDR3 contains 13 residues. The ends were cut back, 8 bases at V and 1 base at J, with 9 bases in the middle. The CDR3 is CASGLLSNQPQHF. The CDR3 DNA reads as TGTGCCAGCGGGCTGTTGAGCAATCAGCCCCAGCATTTT.

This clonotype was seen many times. CDR3 nucleotide sequence: TGTGCCAGCAGCTTAGCCACTGGACAGGGTCGGACTGAAGCTTTCTTT. This translates into CASSLATGQGRTEAFF. The chain is built from TRBV7-9 and TRBJ1-1, with 8 nucleotides matching TRBD1. The trim removed 0 bases at V and 5 bases at J, leaving 8 bases unmatched. The CDR3 consists of 16 residues. Germline-derived CDR1 and CDR2 are SEHNR and FQNEAQ (reference sequence).

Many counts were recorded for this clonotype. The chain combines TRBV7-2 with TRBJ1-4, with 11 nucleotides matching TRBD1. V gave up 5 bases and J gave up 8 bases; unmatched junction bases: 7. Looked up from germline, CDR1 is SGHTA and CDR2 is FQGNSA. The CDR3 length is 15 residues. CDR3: CASSQGQGGGEKLFF. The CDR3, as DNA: TGTGCCAGCAGCCAGGGACAGGGGGGAGGGGAAAAACTGTTTTTT.

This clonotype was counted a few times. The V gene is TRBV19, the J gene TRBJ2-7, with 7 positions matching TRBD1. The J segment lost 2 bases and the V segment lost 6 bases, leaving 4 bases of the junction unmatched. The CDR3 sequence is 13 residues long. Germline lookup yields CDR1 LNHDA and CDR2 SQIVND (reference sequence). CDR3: CASRDRSTYEQYF. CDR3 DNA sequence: TGTGCCAGTAGGGACAGGAGCACCTACGAGCAGTACTTC.

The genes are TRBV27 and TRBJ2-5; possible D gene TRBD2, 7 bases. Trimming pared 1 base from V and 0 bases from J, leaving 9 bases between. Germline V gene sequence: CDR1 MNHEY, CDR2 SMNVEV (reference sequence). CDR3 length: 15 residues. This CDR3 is CASSLWRGHQETQYF. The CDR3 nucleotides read TGTGCCAGCAGTTTATGGCGGGGGCACCAAGAGACCCAGTACTTC.

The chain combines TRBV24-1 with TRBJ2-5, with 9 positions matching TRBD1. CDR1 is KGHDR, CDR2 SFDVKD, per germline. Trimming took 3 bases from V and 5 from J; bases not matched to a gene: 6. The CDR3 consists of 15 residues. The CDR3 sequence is CATSDHDRGLETQYF. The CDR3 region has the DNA TGTGCCACCAGTGATCACGACAGGGGGTTGGAGACCCAGTACTTC.

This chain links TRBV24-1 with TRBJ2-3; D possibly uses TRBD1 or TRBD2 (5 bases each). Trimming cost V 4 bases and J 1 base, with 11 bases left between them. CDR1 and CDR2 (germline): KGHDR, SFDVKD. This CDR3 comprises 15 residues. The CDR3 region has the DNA TGTGCCACCAGTGACCCTAGGGACCGCACAGATACGCAGTATTTT. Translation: CATSDPRDRTDTQYF.

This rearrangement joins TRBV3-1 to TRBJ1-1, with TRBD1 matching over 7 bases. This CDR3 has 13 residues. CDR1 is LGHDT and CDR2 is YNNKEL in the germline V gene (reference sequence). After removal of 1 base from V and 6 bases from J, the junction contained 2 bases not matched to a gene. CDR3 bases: TGTGCCAGCAGCCAAGCGCAGGGGGCTGAAGCTTTCTTT. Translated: CASSQAQGAEAFF.

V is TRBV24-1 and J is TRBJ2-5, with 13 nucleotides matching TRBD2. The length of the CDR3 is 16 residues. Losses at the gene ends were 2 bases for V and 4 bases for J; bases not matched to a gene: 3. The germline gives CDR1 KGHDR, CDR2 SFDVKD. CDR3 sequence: CATSDSTSGRRETQYF. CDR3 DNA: TGTGCCACCAGTGATTCGACTAGCGGGAGGAGAGAGACCCAGTACTTC.

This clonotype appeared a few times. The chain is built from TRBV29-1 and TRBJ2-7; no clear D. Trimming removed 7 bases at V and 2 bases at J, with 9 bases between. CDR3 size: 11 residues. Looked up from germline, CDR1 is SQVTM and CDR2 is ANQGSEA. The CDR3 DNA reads TGCAGCGCCATGGATGCCTACGAGCAGTACTTC. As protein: CSAMDAYEQYF.

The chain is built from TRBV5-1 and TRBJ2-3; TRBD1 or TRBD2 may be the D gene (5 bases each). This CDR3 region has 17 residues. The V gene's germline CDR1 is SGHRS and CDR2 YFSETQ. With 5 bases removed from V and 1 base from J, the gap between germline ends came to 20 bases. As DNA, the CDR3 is TGCGCCAGCAGGTTTTCGGGACGGCTCCTTCGCACAGATACGCAGTATTTT. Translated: CASRFSGRLLRTDTQYF. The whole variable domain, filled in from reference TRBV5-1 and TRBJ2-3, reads KAGVTQTPRYLIKTRGQQVTLSCSPISGHRSVSWYQQTPGQGLQFLFEYFSETQRNKGNFPGRFSGRQFSNSRSEMNVSTLELGDSALYLCASRFSGRLLRTDTQYFGPGTRLTVL.

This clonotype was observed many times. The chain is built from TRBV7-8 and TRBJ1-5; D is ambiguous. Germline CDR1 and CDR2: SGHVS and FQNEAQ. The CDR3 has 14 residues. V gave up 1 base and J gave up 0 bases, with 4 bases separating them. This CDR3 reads CASSLDYSNQPQHF. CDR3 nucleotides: TGTGCCAGCAGCTTAGACTATAGCAATCAGCCCCAGCATTTT.

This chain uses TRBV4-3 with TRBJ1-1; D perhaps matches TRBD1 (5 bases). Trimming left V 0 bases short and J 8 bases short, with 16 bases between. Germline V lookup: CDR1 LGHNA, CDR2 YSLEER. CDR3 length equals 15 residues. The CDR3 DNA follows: TGCGCCAGCAGCCAAGATCGGGCAGGGTATACCGAAGCTTTCTTT. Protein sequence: CASSQDRAGYTEAFF.

In DNA, the CDR3 is TGTGCCAGCAGCTTAAGGGGCGGCCGGACAATCACAGATACGCAGTATTTT. It encodes CASSLRGGRTITDTQYF. The chain recombines TRBV11-2 with TRBJ2-3; a possible D gene is TRBD1 (5 bases). The germline gives CDR1 SGHAT, CDR2 FQNNGV. V was clipped by 2 bases and J by 2 bases, with 17 bases between them. This CDR3 is 17 amino acids long.

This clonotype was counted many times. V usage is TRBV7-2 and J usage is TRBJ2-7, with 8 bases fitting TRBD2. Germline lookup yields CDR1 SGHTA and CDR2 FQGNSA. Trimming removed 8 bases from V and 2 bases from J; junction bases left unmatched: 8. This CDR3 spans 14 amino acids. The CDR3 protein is CASRETSVTYEQYF. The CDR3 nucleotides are TGTGCCAGCCGGGAGACTAGCGTTACCTACGAGCAGTACTTC.

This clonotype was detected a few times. In nucleotides, the CDR3 is TGTGCCAGCAGTCGGGCAGAAGAGACCCAGTACTTC. It specifies CASSRAEETQYF. J is TRBJ2-5 and V is TRBV7-9; D is uncertain. CDR1 is SEHNR, CDR2 FQNEAQ, per germline (reference sequence). This CDR3 has 12 amino acids. Trimming took off 6 bases at V and 3 bases at J, with 8 bases between the two ends.

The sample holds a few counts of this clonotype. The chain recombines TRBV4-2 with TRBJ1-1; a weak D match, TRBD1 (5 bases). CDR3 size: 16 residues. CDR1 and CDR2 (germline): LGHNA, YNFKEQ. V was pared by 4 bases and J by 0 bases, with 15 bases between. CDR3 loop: CASSPQGSWMNTEAFF. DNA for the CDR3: TGTGCCAGCAGCCCCCAGGGATCTTGGATGAACACTGAAGCTTTCTTT.

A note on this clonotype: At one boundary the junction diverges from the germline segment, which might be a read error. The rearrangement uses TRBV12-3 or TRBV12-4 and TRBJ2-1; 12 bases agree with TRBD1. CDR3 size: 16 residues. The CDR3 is CPSTGTGGASYNEQFF. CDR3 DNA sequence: TGTCCCAGCACTGGGACAGGGGGCGCCTCCTACAATGAGCAGTTCTTC.

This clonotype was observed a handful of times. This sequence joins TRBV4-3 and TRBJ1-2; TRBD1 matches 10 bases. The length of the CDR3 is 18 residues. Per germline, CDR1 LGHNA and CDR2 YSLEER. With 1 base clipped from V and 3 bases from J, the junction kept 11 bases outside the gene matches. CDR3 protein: CASSQVSGGQGVDYGYTF. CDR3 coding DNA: TGCGCCAGCAGCCAAGTTTCGGGTGGACAGGGGGTAGACTATGGCTACACCTTC.

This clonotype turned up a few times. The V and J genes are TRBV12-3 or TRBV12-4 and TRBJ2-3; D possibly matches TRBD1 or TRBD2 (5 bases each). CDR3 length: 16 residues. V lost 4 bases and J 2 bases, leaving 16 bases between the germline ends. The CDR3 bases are TGTGCCAGCAGTTCCTCCGGGACCAAGGACACAGATACGCAGTATTTT. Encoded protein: CASSSSGTKDTDTQYF.

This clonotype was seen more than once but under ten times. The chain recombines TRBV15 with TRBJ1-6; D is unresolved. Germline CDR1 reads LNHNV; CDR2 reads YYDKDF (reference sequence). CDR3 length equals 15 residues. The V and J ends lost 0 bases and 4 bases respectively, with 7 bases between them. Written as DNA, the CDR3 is TGTGCCACCAGCAGAGATGGACGGTATAATTCACCCCTCCACTTT. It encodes CATSRDGRYNSPLHF.

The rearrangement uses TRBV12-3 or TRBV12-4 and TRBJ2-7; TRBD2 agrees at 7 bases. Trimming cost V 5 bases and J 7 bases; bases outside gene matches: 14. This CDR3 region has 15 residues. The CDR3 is CASSGSGTFYLEQYF. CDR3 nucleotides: TGTGCCAGCAGTGGAAGCGGGACCTTCTATCTGGAGCAGTACTTC.

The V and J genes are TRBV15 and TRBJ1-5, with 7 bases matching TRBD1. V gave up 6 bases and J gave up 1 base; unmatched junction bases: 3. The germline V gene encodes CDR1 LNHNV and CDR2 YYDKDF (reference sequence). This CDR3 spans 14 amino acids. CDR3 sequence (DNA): TGTGCCACCAGAGTGACAGGGAGCAATCAGCCCCAGCATTTT. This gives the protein CATRVTGSNQPQHF.